Below, 17 T cell receptor beta chains from the same sample are listed, as sequenced in a study of blood T cell repertoires in COVID-19. Measured with immunoSEQ multiplex PCR; TCRdb has only the in-frame clones, and not every one. The sample has around 91,000 clones, less than 85% seen once. Sequenced material: peripheral blood. The receptors originated from a woman over 75 with active or convalescent COVID-19.

This clone has a single count. This sequence joins TRBV25-1 and TRBJ2-7, with a tentative D call TRBD1 (5 bases). Germline V gene lookup returns CDR1 MGHDK and CDR2 SYGVNS. V dropped 6 bases and J dropped 2 bases, with 11 bases sitting between them. This CDR3 is built from 13 residues. DNA of the CDR3: TGTGCCAGCAGCCAGGGTTCGCCCTACGAGCAGTACTTC. Amino acids: CASSQGSPYEQYF.

This clone was seen a few times. The chain couples TRBV5-4 to TRBJ2-2; a possible D gene is TRBD2 (6 bases). V dropped 3 bases and J dropped 5 bases, with 17 bases sitting between them. The CDR3 length is 16 residues. Looked up from germline, CDR1 is SGHNT and CDR2 is YYREEE (reference sequence). Here the CDR3 DNA reads TGTGCCAGCAGCTCCCAGACTAGAGGAGGAACCGGGGAGCTGTTTTTT. As protein: CASSSQTRGGTGELFF.

The chain carries TRBV27 and TRBJ2-1; D remains ambiguous. This CDR3 is built from 13 residues. V shed 10 bases and J shed 6 bases, with 16 bases lying between them. Germline lookup yields CDR1 MNHEY and CDR2 SMNVEV (reference sequence). Here the CDR3 reads CATSPAQINEQFF. Written as DNA, the CDR3 is TGTGCCACCAGCCCAGCGCAGATCAATGAGCAGTTCTTC.

The rearrangement joins TRBV6-6 to TRBJ2-7; TRBD2 is a possible D gene (6 bases). Germline V gene data show CDR1 as MNHNY and CDR2 as SVGAGI (reference sequence). Trimming removed 2 bases at V and 0 bases at J, with 14 bases between. This CDR3 is 16 amino acids long. This CDR3 is CASSYAGGAYSYEQYF. CDR3 nucleotides: TGTGCCAGCAGTTACGCGGGCGGGGCCTACTCCTACGAGCAGTACTTC.

This clone was counted once. The rearrangement uses TRBV18 and TRBJ2-3; D ambiguous. This CDR3 contains 14 residues. With 1 base removed from V and 0 bases from J, the gap between germline ends came to 5 bases. Germline V lookup: CDR1 KGHSH, CDR2 LQKENI. The CDR3, as DNA: TGTGCCAGCTCACCACTAGAGAGCACAGATACGCAGTATTTT. It yields the protein CASSPLESTDTQYF.

The V and J genes are TRBV6-2 or TRBV6-3 and TRBJ2-5; 14 bases match TRBD2. There are 16 residues in the CDR3. Per the germline V gene, CDR1 is MNHEY and CDR2 is SVGEGT. V trimming: 5 bases; J trimming: 5 bases; junction bases outside the gene matches: 7. The CDR3 DNA reads TGTGCCAGCAGTCGGGGACTAGCGGGAGAACGGGAGACCCAGTACTTC. Translated, it gives CASSRGLAGERETQYF.

This chain connects TRBV24-1 to TRBJ2-3, with D possibly TRBD1 on 6 matching bases. In germline, CDR1 is KGHDR, CDR2 SFDVKD. This CDR3 region has 15 residues. V lost 1 base and J lost 2, with 9 bases in between. This CDR3 reads CATSDLRQDTDTQYF. CDR3 DNA: TGTGCCACCAGTGATTTAAGACAGGACACAGATACGCAGTATTTT.

The rearrangement links TRBV1 to TRBJ1-5. TRBV1 is classified as a pseudogene. The CDR3 sequence is 15 residues long. CDR3 in amino acids: CTSSQGCSRNQPQHF. CDR3 sequence (DNA): TGCACCAGCAGCCAAGGGTGTAGTCGCAATCAGCCCCAGCATTTT.

The rearrangement joins TRBV19 to TRBJ1-1; 8 bases agree with TRBD1. Germline V CDR1 and CDR2: LNHDA, SQIVND (reference sequence). CDR3 length equals 19 residues. The V gene end was trimmed by 5 bases and the J gene end by 3 bases; junction bases not matched to a gene: 20. The CDR3 DNA reads TGTGCCAGTAGTCAGGTTGCTGTGGCAGGGGGCAGGATGTACACTGAAGCTTTCTTT. Translated: CASSQVAVAGGRMYTEAFF.

This chain connects TRBV4-2 to TRBJ1-4, with TRBD1 identical over 8 bases. Unmatched junction bases numbered 14, after V lost 6 bases and J lost 2 bases. The germline V gene has CDR1 LGHNA and CDR2 YNFKEQ. This CDR3 has 18 residues. CDR3 DNA sequence: TGTGCCAGCAGACTTGGACAGGGCGAAATAGGGACTAATGAAAAACTGTTTTTT. It codes for CASRLGQGEIGTNEKLFF.

With regard to this clone: The sample has other DNA sequences that encode this CDR3 too. This rearrangement joins TRBV4-2 to TRBJ1-1; tentatively, D is TRBD1 (5 bases). V was shortened by 1 base and J by 3 bases, with 15 bases between the two germline ends. CDR1 and CDR2 from the germline V gene are LGHNA and YNFKEQ. The CDR3 totals 16 residues. The DNA of the CDR3 is TGTGCCAGCAGCCAAGTGGGATTAGACAGTTACACTGAAGCTTTCTTT. Amino acid sequence: CASSQVGLDSYTEAFF.

CDR3 DNA: TGTGCCAGCAGTTACTCGAGATGGTCGTCCTACGAGCAGTACTTC. Its translation: CASSYSRWSSYEQYF. This sequence joins TRBV6-5 and TRBJ2-7; no clear D. V was cut by 0 bases and J by 1 base, with 10 bases left in between. Germline-derived CDR1 and CDR2 are MNHEY and SVGAGI. This CDR3 contains 15 residues.

V usage is TRBV2 and J usage is TRBJ2-1; weak D call: TRBD2 (5 bases). Per germline, CDR1 SNHLY and CDR2 FYNNEI. The CDR3 covers 15 residues. The V and J ends lost 5 bases and 2 bases respectively, with 13 bases between them. The CDR3 reads CASSFGKNPYNEQFF. The CDR3 region has the DNA TGTGCCAGCAGTTTCGGGAAGAACCCCTACAATGAGCAGTTCTTC.

The chain couples TRBV6-6 to TRBJ1-5, with 11 bases aligning to TRBD1. Germline CDR1 and CDR2: MNHNY and SVGAGI (reference sequence). J gave up 7 bases and V 6 bases, and 8 bases lay outside the gene matches. This CDR3 has 15 residues. This CDR3 reads CASRPGQGDLQPQHF. The CDR3 DNA reads as TGTGCCAGCAGGCCGGGACAGGGGGATTTACAGCCCCAGCATTTT.

The rearrangement uses TRBV11-1 and TRBJ1-2, with D possibly matching TRBD1 (5 bases). The V gene lost 4 bases and the J gene lost 4 bases, with 10 bases spanning the gap. This CDR3 region has 13 residues. CDR1 SGHAT and CDR2 FQDESV come from the germline V gene (reference sequence). The chain's CDR3 is CASSSAQGYGYTF. In DNA, the CDR3 is TGTGCCAGCAGCTCCGCCCAGGGCTATGGCTACACCTTC. The whole variable domain, remainder taken from reference TRBV11-1 and TRBJ1-2, is EAEVAQSPRYKITEKSQAVAFWCDPISGHATLYWYRQILGQGPELLVQFQDESVVDDSQLPKDRFSAERLKGVDSTLKIQPAELGDSAMYLCASSSAQGYGYTFGSGTRLTVV.

The chain recombines TRBV24-1 with TRBJ2-1; 12 bases match TRBD2. CDR1 and CDR2 (germline): KGHDR, SFDVKD. J lost 5 bases, V lost 5 bases, and 9 bases had no gene match. This CDR3 has 17 amino acids. The CDR3 sequence is CATSGTRTSGIHNEQFF. The CDR3 DNA follows: TGTGCCACCAGTGGGACCCGGACTAGCGGGATCCACAATGAGCAGTTCTTC.

The V gene is TRBV5-1, the J gene TRBJ2-5; D may be TRBD2 (6 bases). V lost 4 bases, J lost 5 bases, and 15 bases lay in between. Germline loops: CDR1 SGHRS, CDR2 YFSETQ. The CDR3 runs to 14 residues. CDR3 nucleotide sequence: TGCGCCAGCAGCCCCGGAGTGAGCGGGGAGACCCAGTACTTC. This sequence encodes CASSPGVSGETQYF.